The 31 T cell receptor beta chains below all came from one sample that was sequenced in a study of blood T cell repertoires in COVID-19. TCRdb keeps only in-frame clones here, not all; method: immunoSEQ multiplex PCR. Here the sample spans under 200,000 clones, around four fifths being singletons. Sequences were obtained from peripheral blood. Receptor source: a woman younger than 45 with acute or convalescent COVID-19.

The CDR3 loop reads CASSEAPGLTDTQYF. The DNA for the CDR3 is TGTGCCAGCAGTGAAGCACCGGGACTCACAGATACGCAGTATTTT. The V gene is TRBV2, the J gene TRBJ2-3; perhaps TRBD2 as D (6 bases). Germline CDR1 SNHLY, CDR2 FYNNEI. V lost 0 bases and J 2 bases, leaving 9 bases between the germline ends. This CDR3 has 15 residues.

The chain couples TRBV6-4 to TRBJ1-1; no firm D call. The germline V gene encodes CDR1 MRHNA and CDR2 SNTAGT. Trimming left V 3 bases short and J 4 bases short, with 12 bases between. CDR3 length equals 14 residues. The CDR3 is CASSDQSGATEAFF. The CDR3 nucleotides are TGTGCCAGCAGTGATCAGTCAGGCGCCACTGAAGCTTTCTTT.

As DNA, the CDR3 is TGCGCCAGCGCGGGACTAGTTAAGGGTGAGCAGTTCTTC. As protein: CASAGLVKGEQFF. The chain is built from TRBV5-1 and TRBJ2-1, with 8 bases lining up with TRBD2. V dropped 7 bases and J dropped 9; count of bases not matched to a gene: 9. The germline V gene encodes CDR1 SGHRS and CDR2 YFSETQ. CDR3 length: 13 residues.

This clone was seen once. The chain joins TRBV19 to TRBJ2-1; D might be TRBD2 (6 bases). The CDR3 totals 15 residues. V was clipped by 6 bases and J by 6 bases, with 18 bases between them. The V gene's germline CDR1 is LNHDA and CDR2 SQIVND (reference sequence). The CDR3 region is CASSITGTGTNEQFF. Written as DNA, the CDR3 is TGTGCCAGTAGCATTACCGGGACTGGGACCAATGAGCAGTTCTTC.

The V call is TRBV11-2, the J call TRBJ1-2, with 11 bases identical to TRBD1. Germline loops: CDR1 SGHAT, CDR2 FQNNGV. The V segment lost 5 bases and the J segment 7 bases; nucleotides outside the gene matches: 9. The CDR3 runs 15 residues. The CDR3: CASSLGTGGFGGYTF. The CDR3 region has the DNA TGTGCCAGCAGCCTAGGGACAGGGGGTTTCGGTGGCTACACCTTC.

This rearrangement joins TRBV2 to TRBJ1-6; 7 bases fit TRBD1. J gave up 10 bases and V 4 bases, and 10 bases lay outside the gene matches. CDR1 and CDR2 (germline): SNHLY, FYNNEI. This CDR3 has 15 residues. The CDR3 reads CASSGSRGLGSPLHF. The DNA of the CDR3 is TGTGCCAGCAGTGGATCAAGGGGGCTAGGGTCACCCCTCCACTTT.

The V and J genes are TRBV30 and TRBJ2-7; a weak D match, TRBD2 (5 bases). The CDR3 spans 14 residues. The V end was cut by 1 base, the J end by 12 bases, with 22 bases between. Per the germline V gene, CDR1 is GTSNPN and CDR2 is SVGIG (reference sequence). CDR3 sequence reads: CAWSEGTVSRGAYF. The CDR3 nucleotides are TGTGCCTGGAGTGAGGGAACAGTATCCCGGGGTGCGTACTTC. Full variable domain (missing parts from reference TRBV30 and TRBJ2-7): SQTIHQWPATLVQPVGSPLSLECTVEGTSNPNLYWYRQAAGRGLQLLFYSVGIGQISSEVPQNLSASRPQDRQFILSSKKLLLSDSGFYLCAWSEGTVSRGAYFGPGTRLTVT.

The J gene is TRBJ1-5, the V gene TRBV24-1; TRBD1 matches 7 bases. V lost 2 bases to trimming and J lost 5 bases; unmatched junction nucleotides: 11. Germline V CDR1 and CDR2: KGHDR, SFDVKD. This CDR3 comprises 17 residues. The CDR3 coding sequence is TGTGCCACCAGTGATTGGGGCCAGGGGGGAGACGATCAGCCCCAGCATTTT. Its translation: CATSDWGQGGDDQPQHF.

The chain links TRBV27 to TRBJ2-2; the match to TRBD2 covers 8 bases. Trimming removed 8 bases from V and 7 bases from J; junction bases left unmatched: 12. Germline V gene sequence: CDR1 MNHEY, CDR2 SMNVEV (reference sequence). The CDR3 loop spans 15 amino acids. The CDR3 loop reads CASLPGLGPHGELFF. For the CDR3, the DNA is TGTGCCAGCCTACCGGGACTAGGTCCTCACGGGGAGCTGTTTTTT.

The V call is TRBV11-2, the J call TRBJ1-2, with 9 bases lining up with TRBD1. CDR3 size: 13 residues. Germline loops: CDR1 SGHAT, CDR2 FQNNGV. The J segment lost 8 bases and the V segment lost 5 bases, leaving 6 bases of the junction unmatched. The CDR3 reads CASSRDREGGYTF. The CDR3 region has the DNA TGTGCCAGCAGCCGGGACAGGGAAGGCGGCTACACCTTC. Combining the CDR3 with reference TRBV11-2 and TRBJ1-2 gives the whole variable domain EAGVAQSPRYKIIEKRQSVAFWCNPISGHATLYWYQQILGQGPKLLIQFQNNGVVDDSQLPKDRFSAERLKGVDSTLKIQPAKLEDSAVYLCASSRDREGGYTFGSGTRLTVV.

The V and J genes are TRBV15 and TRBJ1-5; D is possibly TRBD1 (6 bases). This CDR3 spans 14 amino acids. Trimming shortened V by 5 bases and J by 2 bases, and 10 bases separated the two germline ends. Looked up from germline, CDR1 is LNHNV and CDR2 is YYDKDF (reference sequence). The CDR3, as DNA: TGTGCCACCAGCGGGGGCGGCGGCAATCAGCCCCAGCATTTT. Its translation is CATSGGGGNQPQHF.

CDR3 protein: CASKEGPGNTIYF. Written as DNA, the CDR3 is TGTGCCAGTAAGGAGGGGCCTGGAAACACCATATATTTT. V gene TRBV19 combines with J gene TRBJ1-3; D perhaps matches TRBD1 (5 bases). The CDR3 loop spans 13 amino acids. V was trimmed by 7 bases and J by 2 bases, leaving 9 bases between them. Germline loops: CDR1 LNHDA, CDR2 SQIVND (reference sequence).

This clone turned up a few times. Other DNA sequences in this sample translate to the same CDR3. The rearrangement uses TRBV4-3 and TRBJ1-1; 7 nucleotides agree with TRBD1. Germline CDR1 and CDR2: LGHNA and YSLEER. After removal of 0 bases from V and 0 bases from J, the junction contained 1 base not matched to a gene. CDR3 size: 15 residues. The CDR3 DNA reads TGCGCCAGCAGCCAAGACAGGGGGGTGAACACTGAAGCTTTCTTT. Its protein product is CASSQDRGVNTEAFF.

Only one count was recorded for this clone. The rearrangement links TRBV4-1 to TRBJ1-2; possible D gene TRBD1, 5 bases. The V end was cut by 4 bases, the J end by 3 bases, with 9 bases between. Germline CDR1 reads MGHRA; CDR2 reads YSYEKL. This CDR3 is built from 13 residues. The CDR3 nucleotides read TGCGCCAGCAGCCGGACGGGGGACTATGGCTACACCTTC. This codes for CASSRTGDYGYTF.

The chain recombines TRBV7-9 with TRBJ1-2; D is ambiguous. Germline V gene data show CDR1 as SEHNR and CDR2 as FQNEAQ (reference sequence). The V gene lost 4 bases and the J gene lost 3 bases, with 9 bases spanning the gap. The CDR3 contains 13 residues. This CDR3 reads CASSSGTHYGYTF. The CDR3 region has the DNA TGTGCCAGCAGCTCAGGAACCCACTATGGCTACACCTTC.

For the CDR3, the DNA is TGTGCCAGTAGTACAGGGGGACTTCAGCCCCAGCATTTT. Its protein is CASSTGGLQPQHF. The V gene is TRBV19, the J gene TRBJ1-5, with TRBD1 matching over 7 bases. Germline CDR1 and CDR2: LNHDA and SQIVND (reference sequence). This CDR3 has 13 amino acids. V lost 4 bases and J lost 6; bases outside the gene matches: 3.

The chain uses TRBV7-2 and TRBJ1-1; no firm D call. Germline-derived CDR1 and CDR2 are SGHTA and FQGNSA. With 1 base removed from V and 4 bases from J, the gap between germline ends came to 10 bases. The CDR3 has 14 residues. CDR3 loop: CASSLDLRVTEAFF. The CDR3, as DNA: TGTGCCAGCAGCTTAGACCTGAGGGTCACTGAAGCTTTCTTT.

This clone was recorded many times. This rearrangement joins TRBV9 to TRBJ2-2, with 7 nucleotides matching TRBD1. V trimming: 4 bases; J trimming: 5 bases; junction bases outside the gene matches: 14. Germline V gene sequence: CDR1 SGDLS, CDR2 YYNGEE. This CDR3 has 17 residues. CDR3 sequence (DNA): TGTGCCAGCAGCCCCCCCCAACAGGGGTTGGAGACCGGGGAGCTGTTTTTT. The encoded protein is CASSPPQQGLETGELFF. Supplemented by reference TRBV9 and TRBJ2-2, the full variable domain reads DSGVTQTPKHLITATGQRVTLRCSPRSGDLSVYWYQQSLDQGLQFLIQYYNGEERAKGNILERFSAQQFPDLHSELNLSSLELGDSALYFCASSPPQQGLETGELFFGEGSRLTVL.

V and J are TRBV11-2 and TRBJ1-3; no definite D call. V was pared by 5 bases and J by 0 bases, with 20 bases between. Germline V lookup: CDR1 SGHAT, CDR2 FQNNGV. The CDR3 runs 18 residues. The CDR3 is CASSTVRRRLLSGNTIYF. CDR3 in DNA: TGTGCCAGCAGCACCGTGCGACGGCGGCTGCTCTCTGGAAACACCATATATTTT. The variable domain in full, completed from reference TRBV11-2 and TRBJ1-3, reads EAGVAQSPRYKIIEKRQSVAFWCNPISGHATLYWYQQILGQGPKLLIQFQNNGVVDDSQLPKDRFSAERLKGVDSTLKIQPAKLEDSAVYLCASSTVRRRLLSGNTIYFGEGSWLTVV.

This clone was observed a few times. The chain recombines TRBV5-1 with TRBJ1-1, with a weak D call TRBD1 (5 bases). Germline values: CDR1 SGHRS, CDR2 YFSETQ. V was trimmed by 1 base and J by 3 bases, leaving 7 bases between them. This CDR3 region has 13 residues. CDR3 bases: TGCGCCAGCAGCTTGTGGGGGGACACTGAAGCTTTCTTT. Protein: CASSLWGDTEAFF.

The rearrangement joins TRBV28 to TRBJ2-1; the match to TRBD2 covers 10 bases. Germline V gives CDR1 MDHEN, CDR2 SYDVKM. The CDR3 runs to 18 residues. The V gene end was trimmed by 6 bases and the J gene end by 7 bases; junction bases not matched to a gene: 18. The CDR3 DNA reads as TGTGCCAGCAGCCCACCCTATTTACTAGCGGGATGGTATAATGAGCAGTTCTTC. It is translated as CASSPPYLLAGWYNEQFF.

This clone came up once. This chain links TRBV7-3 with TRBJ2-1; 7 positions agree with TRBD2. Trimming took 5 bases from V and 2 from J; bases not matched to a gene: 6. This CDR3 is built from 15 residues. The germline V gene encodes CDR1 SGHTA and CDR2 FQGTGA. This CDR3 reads CASSVTSEAYNEQFF. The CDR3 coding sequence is TGTGCCAGCAGCGTTACTAGCGAAGCCTACAATGAGCAGTTCTTC.

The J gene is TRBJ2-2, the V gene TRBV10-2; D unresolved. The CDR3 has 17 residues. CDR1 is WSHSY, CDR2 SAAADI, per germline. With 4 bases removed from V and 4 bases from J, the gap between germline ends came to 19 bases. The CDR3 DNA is TGCGCCAGCAGTGGTGGCCACACTACTCTAAGCACCGGGGAGCTGTTTTTT. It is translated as CASSGGHTTLSTGELFF.

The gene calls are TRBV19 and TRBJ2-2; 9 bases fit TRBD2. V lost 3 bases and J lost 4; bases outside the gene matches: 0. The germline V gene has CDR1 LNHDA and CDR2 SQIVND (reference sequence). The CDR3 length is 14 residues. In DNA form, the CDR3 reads TGTGCCAGTAGTATGCGGGGGGGCACCGGGGAGCTGTTTTTT. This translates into CASSMRGGTGELFF.

CDR3 sequence (DNA): TGTGCCAGCAGCATCCGACAGGCTGGCGATCTATGGGGCTACACCTTC. Its translation: CASSIRQAGDLWGYTF. This chain joins TRBV9 and TRBJ1-2, with D possibly matching TRBD1 (6 bases). Looked up from germline, CDR1 is SGDLS and CDR2 is YYNGEE. The CDR3 runs 16 residues. The V and J ends lost 4 bases and 8 bases respectively, with 24 bases between them. The full variable domain, its missing parts supplied by reference TRBV9 and TRBJ1-2, is DSGVTQTPKHLITATGQRVTLRCSPRSGDLSVYWYQQSLDQGLQFLIQYYNGEERAKGNILERFSAQQFPDLHSELNLSSLELGDSALYFCASSIRQAGDLWGYTFGSGTRLTVV.

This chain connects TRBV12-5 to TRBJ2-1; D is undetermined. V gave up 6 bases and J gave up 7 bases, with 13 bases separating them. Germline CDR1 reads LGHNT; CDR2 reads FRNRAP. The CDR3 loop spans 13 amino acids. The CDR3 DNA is TGTGCTAGTGGCTTCGGTTTAGAAAATGAGCAGTTCTTC. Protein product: CASGFGLENEQFF.

This CDR3 is CASGHRTGTLAFF. In DNA, the CDR3 is TGTGCCAGCGGCCATCGGACAGGGACACTAGCTTTCTTT. The V call is TRBV7-2, the J call TRBJ1-1; 8 positions agree with TRBD1. J gave up 10 bases and V 8 bases, and 12 bases lay outside the gene matches. The CDR3 extends over 13 amino acids. CDR1 is SGHTA, CDR2 FQGNSA, per germline.

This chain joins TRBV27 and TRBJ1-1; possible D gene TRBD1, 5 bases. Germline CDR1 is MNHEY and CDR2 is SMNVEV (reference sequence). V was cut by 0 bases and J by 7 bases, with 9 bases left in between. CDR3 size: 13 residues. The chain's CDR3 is CASSLSRGFEAFF. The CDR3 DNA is TGTGCCAGCAGTTTATCGCGGGGCTTTGAAGCTTTCTTT.

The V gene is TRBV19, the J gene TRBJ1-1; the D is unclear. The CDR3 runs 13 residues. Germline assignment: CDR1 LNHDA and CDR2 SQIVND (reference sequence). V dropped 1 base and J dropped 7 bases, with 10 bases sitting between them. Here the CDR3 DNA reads TGTGCCAGTAGTATAGGGAGCTCGAATGAAGCTTTCTTT. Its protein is CASSIGSSNEAFF.

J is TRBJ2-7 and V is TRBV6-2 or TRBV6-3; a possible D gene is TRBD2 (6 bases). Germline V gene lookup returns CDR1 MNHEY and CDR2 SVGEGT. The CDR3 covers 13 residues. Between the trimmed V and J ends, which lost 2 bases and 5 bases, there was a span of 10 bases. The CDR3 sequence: CASSYQEGHEQYF. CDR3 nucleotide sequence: TGTGCCAGCAGTTACCAGGAGGGCCACGAGCAGTACTTC.

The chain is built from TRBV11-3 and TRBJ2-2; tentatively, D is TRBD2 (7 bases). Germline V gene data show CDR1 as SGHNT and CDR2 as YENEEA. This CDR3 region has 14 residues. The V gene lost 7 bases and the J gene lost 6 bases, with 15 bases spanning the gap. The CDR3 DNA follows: TGTGCCAGCACTAAAACGGGGGGCTCCGGGGAGCTGTTTTTT. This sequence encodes CASTKTGGSGELFF.